Listed below are T cell receptor beta chains from one sample, sequenced in a study of vaccination and CD4 T cells after COVID-19. For these TCRs, the target antigens are not known. TCRdb ran MiXCR on the PCR reads and lists one entry per CDR3 protein. The data show around 13,000 distinct CDR3 sequences, 35% seen once. The sample comprised CD4+ T cells from blood, cultured in vitro. The receptor source for this set is a human donor who had recovered from COVID-19. Each CDR3 is given with its conserved first and last residue. A D gene is named only where the DNA matches it firmly. For some rows the clone size is stated as once, few or many, or as a class when expanded; others skip it.

cdr3_nt | cdr3_aa | v_call | d_call | clone_size | j_call
TGCAGTGCTAGAGATGGGGTAGAAGTCCACGAGCAGTACTTC | CSARDGVEVHEQYF | TRBV20-1 | . | . | TRBJ2-7
TGTGCCAGCAGTCAACAGACAGGGGCCGGGGAAGCTTTCTTT | CASSQQTGAGEAFF | TRBV6-1 | TRBD1 | few | TRBJ1-1
TGTGCCAGCAGCTTTCGGGACAGGAAGCCGCCAGATACGCAGTATTTT | CASSFRDRKPPDTQYF | TRBV7-9 | TRBD1 | few | TRBJ2-3
TGTGCCAGCAGAGGGTTCGGGACTAGCGGATTCTACGAGCAGTACTTC | CASRGFGTSGFYEQYF | TRBV6-1 | TRBD2 | . | TRBJ2-7
TGTGCCAGCAGCTTCGGACTATCGACAGATACGCAGTATTTT | CASSFGLSTDTQYF | TRBV7-9 | . | few | TRBJ2-3
TGTGCCAGCGGGACTAGGCACGAGCAGTACTTC | CASGTRHEQYF | TRBV6-1 | TRBD2 | few | TRBJ2-7
TGTGCCAGCAGTTACGCCAGGGGGGACGCCACTGAAGCTTTCTTT | CASSYARGDATEAFF | TRBV6-5 | TRBD1 | . | TRBJ1-1
TGTGCCATCAGTCGGGGGGGCCAGGGGGCTAGCGGGAGCGTCAACAATGAGCAGTTCTTC | CAISRGGQGASGSVNNEQFF | TRBV10-3 | TRBD2 | . | TRBJ2-1
TGCGCCAGCAGCGCGTCGAGTGATCAAGAGACCCAGTACTTC | CASSASSDQETQYF | TRBV5-1 | . | . | TRBJ2-5
TGCAGTGCTTCTCCGACACGCCAAGAGACCCAGTACTTC | CSASPTRQETQYF | TRBV20-1 | . | . | TRBJ2-5
TGTGCCAGCTCACCAGGGGGAGGTCGTAACTACGAGCAGTACTTC | CASSPGGGRNYEQYF | TRBV18 | . | few | TRBJ2-7
TGTGCCAGCAGTGGACGACAGGGAGGGGTCACTGAAGCTTTCTTT | CASSGRQGGVTEAFF | TRBV6-1 | TRBD1 | few | TRBJ1-1
TGTGCCAGCAGTGTGGGCTATGGCTACACCTTC | CASSVGYGYTF | TRBV25-1 | . | few | TRBJ1-2
TGCGCCAGCAGCGAGTTGTCTGGGGCCAACGTCCTGACTTTC | CASSELSGANVLTF | TRBV5-1 | . | . | TRBJ2-6
TGTGCCATCAGCCACACGGACTCCTACGAGCAGTACTTC | CAISHTDSYEQYF | TRBV10-3 | . | few | TRBJ2-7
TGTGCCAGCAGCTTCACAGGGGGCTCTGGGGCCAACGTCCTGACTTTC | CASSFTGGSGANVLTF | TRBV5-4 | TRBD1 | . | TRBJ2-6
TGTGCCAGCAGCCAGCGGGCCATCTCTGGAAACACCATATATTTT | CASSQRAISGNTIYF | TRBV3-1 | . | . | TRBJ1-3
TGCAGTGCAGGGGTGAACACCATATATTTT | CSAGVNTIYF | TRBV20-1 | . | medium-sized | TRBJ1-3
TGTGCCAGTAGTATCACGGGAGGGCCGAACTACAATGAGCAGTTCTTC | CASSITGGPNYNEQFF | TRBV19 | TRBD2 | . | TRBJ2-1
TGTGCCAGCAGCCCCATCTCCCTGCCTACGCAGTATTTT | CASSPISLPTQYF | TRBV7-9 | . | few | TRBJ2-3
TGCGCCAGCGTAGACCTTTACACTGAAGCTTTCTTT | CASVDLYTEAFF | TRBV10-2 | . | few | TRBJ1-1
TGTGCCAGCAGCTTAGCTCTAGCGGGCACCGGGGAGCTGTTTTTT | CASSLALAGTGELFF | TRBV7-8 | TRBD2 | . | TRBJ2-2